This TCR beta chain is drawn from a study of blood T cell repertoires in COVID-19. For the study at large: Sample material is recorded as cDNA or gDNA derived from T cells, B-cell-depleted T cells, or PBMCs.

This table comes from immunoSEQ multiplex PCR, and its TCRdb copy is limited to in-frame clones, with some not included. The table shows 56,000 or so clones, with 80% to 90% occurring only once. The receptor comes from a human donor in a cohort sampled during active COVID-19. The sequenced sample consisted of peripheral blood.

CDR3 nucleotide sequence: TGTGCCAGCGCCCTCAACAGAGTTTCCTACGAGCAGTACTTC. As protein: CASALNRVSYEQYF. The J gene is TRBJ2-7, the V gene TRBV6-5, with no clear D. Deletions cut 8 bases from V and 1 base from J, with 15 bases between. Germline loops: CDR1 MNHEY, CDR2 SVGAGI. There are 14 residues in the CDR3.